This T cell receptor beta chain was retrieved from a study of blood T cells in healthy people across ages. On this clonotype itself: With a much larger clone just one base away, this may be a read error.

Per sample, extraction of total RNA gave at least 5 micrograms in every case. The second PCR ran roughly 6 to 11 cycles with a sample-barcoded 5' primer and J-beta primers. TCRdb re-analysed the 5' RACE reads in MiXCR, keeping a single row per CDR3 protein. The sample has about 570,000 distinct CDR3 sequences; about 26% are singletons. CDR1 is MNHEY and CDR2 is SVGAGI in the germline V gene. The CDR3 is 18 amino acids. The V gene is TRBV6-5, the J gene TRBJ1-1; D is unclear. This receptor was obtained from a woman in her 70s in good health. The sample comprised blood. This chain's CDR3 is CASSYSGRAFLMNAEAFF. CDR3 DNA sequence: TGTGCCAGCAGTTACTCAGGGAGGGCTTTTTTAATGAACGCTGAAGCTTTCTTT.